The text below deals with one TCR beta chain. Molecular identifiers with 6-nucleotide sample barcodes were added during cDNA synthesis via template switching. TCRdb re-called the 5' RACE reads; every CDR3 protein appears as one record, without DNA. Its clone listing holds about 170,000 distinct CDR3 sequences. The data are from a study of monozygotic twins with inflammatory bowel disease. Source material: blood. The source is a human donor with ulcerative colitis or Crohn's disease, or a healthy co-twin of an affected twin (not recorded which).

The CDR3 loop reads CASSVLRDRGTDTQYF. The genes are TRBV5-1 and TRBJ2-3; the TRBD1 assignment by TCRdb is unverifiable without DNA. From germline, CDR1 is SGHRS and CDR2 YFSETQ. The CDR3 sequence is 16 residues long.